The source of this T cell receptor beta chain is a study of long-term antiretroviral therapy in people with HIV (dated by TCRdb to 2021 to 2024). Describing the broader study: The earliest samples were collected about a decade before the 2015 WHO recommendation for immediate ART, when ART was typically delayed until CD4 counts fell. Test extractions of a monoclonal T-cell line alongside 30 to 35 polyclonal samples showed no cross-contamination during QIAcube processing. A total of around 190 cryopreserved PBMC samples came from a few dozen adults with confirmed HIV infection and were collected serially over a mean of roughly six years (range 1-12). Among the 30 or so participants with HIV, about a dozen were female. A retrospective serial study tested whether ART initiation and durable HIV suppression were associated with changes in peripheral blood TRB repertoire composition and diversity.

The immunoSEQ hsTCRB v3.0 assay was used at survey level resolution to sequence the TRB variable region. TRB sequencing targeted a depth of roughly 35,000-50,000 T-cell genomes per sample. An Illumina MiSeq with a v3 150-cycle kit was used to sequence the pooled TRB libraries. Per the original workflow: Repertoire analysis was performed in R inside a reproducible Nextflow workflow that covered QC, data transformation and analysis. LymphoSeq2, an R package for AIRR-Seq data exploration, was used to implement custom analyses. A few samples yielding fewer than 5000 total TRB sequences were excluded, leaving about 190 analyzed HIV repertoires. Of the roughly 190 retained HIV repertoires, approximately 60 were collected before and 120 to 130 after ART initiation. Repertoires were downsampled to 5000 TRB nucleotide sequences, and summary statistics were averaged over 100 downsampling iterations. Only TRB sequences with CDR3 regions of at least seven amino acids were retained for analysis. Diversity was assessed using a clonality score derived from Shannon entropy and using the Gini coefficient. In the repertoire networks, any two of the top 5000 CDR3 amino acid sequences were connected whenever the two sequences differed by an edit distance of one. For TRB CDR3 amino acid sequences, GLIPH2 was used to predict antigen specificity groups and MHC restriction. To flag known associations with CMV, EBV, HIV or tissue antigens, CDR3 amino acid sequences were compared against VDJdb and McPAS-TCR. Pre-ART, post-ART and control groups were compared with Wilcoxon signed-rank tests and Holm-Bonferroni correction. Held by TCRdb, this immuneACCESS table contains in-frame sequences only and omits some clones. Under half of the omission traces to an unresolved V gene where checked; the cause of the rest is unknown. That table is the source of V, J and clone size, and D and trimming were worked out from the DNA. This sample gives fewer than 40,000 clones in total; just under 80% of them show up just once. The top ten clonotypes cover 7% to 10% of the sample.

Participants were included only if at least one PBMC sample before ART initiation and at least two post-ART samples were available. Every participant with HIV received treatment in the United States of America. Cryopreserved samples of about 0.95-11 million PBMC were thawed and washed before DNA extraction. At the time of the earliest PBMC sample, participants with HIV were aged between about 23 and 55 years. Per participant, PBMC samples came from 1-4 timepoints prior to ART initiation and 2-8 timepoints following ART initiation, for a median of 7 samples. For every participant, serial HIV viral load, CD4+ T-cell count, ART history and demographic data were obtained. Using a Qiagen kit on a QIAcube, genomic DNA was extracted from unsorted PBMC, with samples processed in batches of 12. Turning to this clone: Its target antigen remains unknown. Per-nucleotide qualities are absent, and no much larger clonotype sits a single base away.

Results and caveats for the whole study, not just this receptor: The samples span the years 2004 to 2017, and the ART regimens used at that time may not be as effective as current regimens. A significant increase in TRB diversity was found to be associated with ART initiation, although TRB diversity was observed to remain significantly below that of transplant donor controls even after long-term ART. Owing to limited PBMC availability, only the TCR beta chain was sequenced, without alpha chain pairing. Expanded TRB clones identified before ART initiation dominated the repertoire at all time points, although this dominance fluctuated and declined in many PLHIV after ART. Inferences about post-ART repertoire changes were limited because no data were available on ART adherence, viral resistance or therapy changes. CDR3 length ranges in HIV repertoires were narrower than in controls, and network structure suggested an antigen-experienced repertoire with only a slight naive shift after ART. Unsorted PBMC were profiled instead of sorted CD4+ and CD8+ T cells because pre-ART samples had limited cell numbers.

Trimming takes 1 base off V and 3 bases off J; junction bases not matched to a gene: 11. CDR3 length: 18 amino acids, cysteine to phenylalanine. CDR3 DNA is the only sequence kept; it has 54 bases, read in frame from the first base. The germline V gene encodes CDR1 SEHNR and CDR2 FQNEAQ (reference sequence). This chain is built from TRBV7-9 and TRBJ1-2, with 10 bases in between that match TRBD1. This TCR derives from a woman aged 50 to 60 with HIV. The material sequenced was unsorted PBMCs, taken 3.1 years after starting antiretroviral therapy. Read as DNA, the sequence is TGTGCCAGCAGCTTAGACGCATCGGACAGGGGGAATCACTATGGCTACACCTTC. The resulting protein is CASSLDASDRGNHYGYTF.